This T cell receptor (beta chain) was captured in a study of T cells after yellow fever vaccination. Study overall: Each low-cell-number fraction was prepared by means of SMART-Seq v4 Ultra Low Input.

For TCR, cDNA came from 5'RACE template switching, which added a universal primer site and UMIs. TCRdb reprocessed the 5' RACE reads via MiXCR and lists one record per CDR3 protein. The sample records 300,000 to 350,000 distinct CDR3 sequences, around 3.9% being singletons. This clonotype has a handful of counts. Its target is not known. Study-wide points: Peaking on day 5 versus 15, the secondary response was faster but weaker. In post-booster samples, most primary-vaccination clones reappeared (around 95% CD4, about 90% CD8).

The V end was cut by 1 base, the J end by 3 bases, with 12 bases between. Germline assignment: CDR1 DFQATT and CDR2 SNEGSKA (reference sequence). This CDR3 spans 14 amino acids. This receptor was obtained from a man aged 18 to 30 who received the YFV17D yellow fever vaccine. V usage is TRBV20-1 and J usage is TRBJ2-5; D gene ambiguous. The source was PBMCs, collected 5 days after the yellow fever booster vaccination. CDR3 sequence reads: CSARGLHEKETQYF. The CDR3 bases are TGCAGTGCTAGAGGGCTTCACGAGAAAGAGACCCAGTACTTC.